The 8 T cell receptor beta chains presented below share a single source sample, sequenced in a study of shared clonotypes between healthy human individuals. Only CD45RO-negative cells positively selected for CCR7 counted as naive CD8 cells, so terminally differentiated effector memory CD45RA+ cells were excluded. The method was immunoSEQ multiplex PCR; TCRdb's version includes in-frame clones alone and lacks a portion of them. The table lists some 2 million clones, approximately 95% of them singletons. Input material: naive CD8+ T cells sorted from blood. These receptors all come from a man between 18 and 29 years old in good health.

This rearrangement joins TRBV15 to TRBJ2-7; D ambiguous. V lost 1 base to trimming and J lost 0 bases, with 4 bases between them. The germline gives CDR1 LNHNV, CDR2 YYDKDF (reference sequence). CDR3 length equals 13 residues. CDR3 amino acids: CATSRADSYEQYF. The CDR3 region has the DNA TGTGCCACCAGCAGAGCGGACTCCTACGAGCAGTACTTC.

Remarks on this clone: This sample also contains other DNA sequences that code for the same CDR3. The rearrangement joins TRBV7-9 to TRBJ2-3, with 7 bases aligning to TRBD2. The germline V gene has CDR1 SEHNR and CDR2 FQNEAQ (reference sequence). Trimming took 4 bases from V and 1 from J; bases not matched to a gene: 8. This CDR3 is 16 amino acids long. CDR3 sequence (DNA): TGTGCCAGCAGCTGGGGGTTGGCGGGAGGCACAGATACGCAGTATTTT. This sequence encodes CASSWGLAGGTDTQYF.

The chain uses TRBV5-4 and TRBJ2-1; D gene unclear. Germline V gene sequence: CDR1 SGHNT, CDR2 YYREEE (reference sequence). The CDR3 contains 14 residues. Trimming removed 2 bases from V and 0 bases from J, with 6 bases in between. CDR3 loop: CASSFVASYNEQFF. CDR3 bases: TGTGCCAGCAGCTTTGTCGCCTCCTACAATGAGCAGTTCTTC.

V usage is TRBV6-1 and J usage is TRBJ1-2; no clear D gene. The V gene lost 4 bases and the J gene lost 6 bases, with 12 bases spanning the gap. The CDR3 runs 13 residues. Germline loops: CDR1 MNHNS, CDR2 SASEGT. The CDR3 reads CASSVDSAHGYTF. The DNA for the CDR3 is TGTGCCAGCAGTGTGGACTCGGCCCATGGCTACACCTTC.

This chain links TRBV28 with TRBJ2-5; maybe TRBD1 (7 bases). Germline CDR1 MDHEN, CDR2 SYDVKM. The V gene lost 7 bases and the J gene lost 5 bases, with 17 bases spanning the gap. CDR3 length equals 14 residues. For the CDR3, the DNA is TGTGCCAGCACCACCGGAGGGGGCACTGAGACCCAGTACTTC. Protein sequence: CASTTGGGTETQYF.

This clone has a single count. The chain carries TRBV7-9 and TRBJ2-5, with a tentative D call TRBD1 (6 bases). CDR1 SEHNR and CDR2 FQNEAQ come from the germline V gene (reference sequence). V was cut by 0 bases and J by 4 bases, with 12 bases left in between. The CDR3 totals 15 residues. Here the CDR3 reads CASSLASGARETQYF. Written as DNA, the CDR3 is TGTGCCAGCAGCTTAGCGTCAGGGGCGAGAGAGACCCAGTACTTC.

The chain combines TRBV19 with TRBJ1-2, with D unresolved. The CDR3 covers 15 residues. V was pared by 5 bases and J by 4 bases, with 17 bases between. Germline V gene sequence: CDR1 LNHDA, CDR2 SQIVND (reference sequence). CDR3 sequence: CASSPRAEGSYGYTF. In DNA, the CDR3 is TGTGCCAGTAGTCCCCGGGCCGAGGGTAGCTATGGCTACACCTTC.

As to this clone: This same CDR3 is encoded by further DNA sequences in the sample. The chain links TRBV27 to TRBJ2-7, with 9 bases lining up with TRBD1. The germline V gene encodes CDR1 MNHEY and CDR2 SMNVEV (reference sequence). This CDR3 spans 15 amino acids. The V gene end was trimmed by 1 base and the J gene end by 1 base; junction bases not matched to a gene: 2. The CDR3 sequence is CASSLLGTGSYEQYF. In DNA, the CDR3 is TGTGCCAGCAGTTTATTAGGGACAGGGTCCTACGAGCAGTACTTC.